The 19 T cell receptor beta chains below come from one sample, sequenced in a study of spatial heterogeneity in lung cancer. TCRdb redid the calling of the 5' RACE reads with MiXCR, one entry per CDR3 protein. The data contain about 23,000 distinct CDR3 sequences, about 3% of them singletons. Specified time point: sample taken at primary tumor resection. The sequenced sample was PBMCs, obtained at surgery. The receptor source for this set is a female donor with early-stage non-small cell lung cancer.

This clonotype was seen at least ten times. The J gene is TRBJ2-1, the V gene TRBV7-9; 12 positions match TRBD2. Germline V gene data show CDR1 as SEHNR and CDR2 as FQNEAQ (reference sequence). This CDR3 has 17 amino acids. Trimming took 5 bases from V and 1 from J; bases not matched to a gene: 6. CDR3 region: CASSPRTSGKSYNEQFF. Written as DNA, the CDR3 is TGTGCCAGCAGCCCCCGGACTAGCGGGAAATCCTACAATGAGCAGTTCTTC.

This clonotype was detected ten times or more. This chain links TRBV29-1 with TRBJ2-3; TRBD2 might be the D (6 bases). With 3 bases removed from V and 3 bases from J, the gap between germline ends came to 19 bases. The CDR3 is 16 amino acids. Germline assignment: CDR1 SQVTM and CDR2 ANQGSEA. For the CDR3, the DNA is TGCAGCGTTGACACCCGGAGGGAGACCGGTACAGATACGCAGTATTTT. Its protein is CSVDTRRETGTDTQYF.

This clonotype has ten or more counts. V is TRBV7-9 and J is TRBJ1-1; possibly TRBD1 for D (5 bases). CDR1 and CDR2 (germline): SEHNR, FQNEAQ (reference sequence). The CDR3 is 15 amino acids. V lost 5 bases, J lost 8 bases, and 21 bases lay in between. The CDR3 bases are TGTGCCAGCAGCCCTGGGGACCCAAGTAGTGGGGAAGCTTTCTTT. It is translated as CASSPGDPSSGEAFF.

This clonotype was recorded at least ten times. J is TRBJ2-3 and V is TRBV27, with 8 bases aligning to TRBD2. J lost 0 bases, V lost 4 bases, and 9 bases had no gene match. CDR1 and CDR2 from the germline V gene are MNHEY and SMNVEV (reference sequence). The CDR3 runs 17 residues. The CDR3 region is CASSSFASGYSTDTQYF. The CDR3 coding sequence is TGTGCCAGCAGTTCCTTCGCTAGCGGGTACAGCACAGATACGCAGTATTTT.

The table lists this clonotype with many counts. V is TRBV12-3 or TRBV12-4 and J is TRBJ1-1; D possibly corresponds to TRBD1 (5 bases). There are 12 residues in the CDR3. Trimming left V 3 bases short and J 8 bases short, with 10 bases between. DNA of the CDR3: TGTGCCAGCAGTTTCGAGGGGTTCGAAGCTTTCTTT. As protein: CASSFEGFEAFF.

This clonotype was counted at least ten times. CDR3 DNA: TGTGCCAGCAGCTCCAGGGTAAAGGGCAATCAGCCCCAGCATTTT. This sequence encodes CASSSRVKGNQPQHF. The chain recombines TRBV2 with TRBJ1-5; TRBD1 is a possible D gene (5 bases). This CDR3 is 15 amino acids long. In germline, CDR1 is SNHLY, CDR2 FYNNEI. V shed 6 bases and J shed 2 bases, with 14 bases lying between them.

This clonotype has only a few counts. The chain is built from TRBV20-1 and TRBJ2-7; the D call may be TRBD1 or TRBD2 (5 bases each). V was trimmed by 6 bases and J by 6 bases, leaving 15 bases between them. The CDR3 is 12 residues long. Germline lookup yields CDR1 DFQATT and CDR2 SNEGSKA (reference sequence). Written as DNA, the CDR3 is TGCAGTGCCCTGGACCGGGACCCCGAGCAGTACTTC. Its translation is CSALDRDPEQYF.

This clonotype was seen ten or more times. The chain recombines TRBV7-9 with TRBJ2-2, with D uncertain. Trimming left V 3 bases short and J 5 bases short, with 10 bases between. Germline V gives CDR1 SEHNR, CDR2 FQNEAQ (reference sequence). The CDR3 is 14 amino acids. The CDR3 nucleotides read TGTGCCAGCAGCTTCCCTTTAAGAACCGGGGAGCTGTTTTTT. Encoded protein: CASSFPLRTGELFF.

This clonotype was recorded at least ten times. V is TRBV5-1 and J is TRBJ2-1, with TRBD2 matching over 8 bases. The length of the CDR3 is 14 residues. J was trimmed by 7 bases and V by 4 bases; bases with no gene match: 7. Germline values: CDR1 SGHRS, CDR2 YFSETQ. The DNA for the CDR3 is TGCGCCAGCAGCCCCCGGACTAGCCCAAATGAGCAGTTCTTC. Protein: CASSPRTSPNEQFF.

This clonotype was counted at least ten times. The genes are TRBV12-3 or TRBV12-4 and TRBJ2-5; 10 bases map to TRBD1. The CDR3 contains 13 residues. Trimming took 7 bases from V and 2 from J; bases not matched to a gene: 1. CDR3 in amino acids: CASKDRGQETQYF. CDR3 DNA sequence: TGTGCCAGCAAGGACAGGGGGCAAGAGACCCAGTACTTC.

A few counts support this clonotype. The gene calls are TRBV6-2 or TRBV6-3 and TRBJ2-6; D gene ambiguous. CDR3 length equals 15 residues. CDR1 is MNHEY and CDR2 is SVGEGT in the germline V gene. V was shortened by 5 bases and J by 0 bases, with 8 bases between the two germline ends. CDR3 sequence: CASSLPSSGANVLTF. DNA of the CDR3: TGTGCCAGCAGTCTACCGAGCTCTGGGGCCAACGTCCTGACTTTC.

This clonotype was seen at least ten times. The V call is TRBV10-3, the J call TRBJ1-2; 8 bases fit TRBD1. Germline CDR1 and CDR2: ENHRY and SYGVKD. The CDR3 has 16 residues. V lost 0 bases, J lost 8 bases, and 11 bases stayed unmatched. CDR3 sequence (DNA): TGTGCCATCAGTGAGTCAGGGGCAGGGGGCCGATACGGCTACACCTTC. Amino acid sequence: CAISESGAGGRYGYTF.

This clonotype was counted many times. CDR3 bases: TGTGCCAGCAGCCAGATTAGCGGGAGGGCCTTTGAGCAGTTCTTC. Translated, it gives CASSQISGRAFEQFF. The genes are TRBV7-6 and TRBJ2-1; the match to TRBD2 covers 11 bases. The CDR3 spans 15 residues. Losses at the gene ends were 5 bases for V and 9 bases for J; bases not matched to a gene: 9. The germline CDR1 and CDR2 sequences are SGHVS and FNYEAQ. Looking up the rest from reference TRBV7-6 and TRBJ2-1 gives the full variable domain: GAGVSQSPRYKVTKRGQDVALRCDPISGHVSLYWYRQALGQGPEFLTYFNYEAQQDKSGLPNDRFSAERPEGSISTLTIQRTEQRDSAMYRCASSQISGRAFEQFFGPGTRLTVL.

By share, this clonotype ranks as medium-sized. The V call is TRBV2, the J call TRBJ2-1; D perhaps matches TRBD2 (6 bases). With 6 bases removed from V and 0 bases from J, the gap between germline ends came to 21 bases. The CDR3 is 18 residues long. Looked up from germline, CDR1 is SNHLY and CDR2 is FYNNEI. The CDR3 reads CASRTGARRDSSYNEQFF. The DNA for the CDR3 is TGTGCCAGCAGGACTGGTGCGCGGAGGGATAGCTCCTACAATGAGCAGTTCTTC.

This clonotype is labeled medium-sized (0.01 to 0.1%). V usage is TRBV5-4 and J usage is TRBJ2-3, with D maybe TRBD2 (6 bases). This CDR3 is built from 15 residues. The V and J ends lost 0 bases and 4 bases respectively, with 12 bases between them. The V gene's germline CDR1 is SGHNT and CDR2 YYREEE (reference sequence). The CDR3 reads CASSLVRAGSDTQYF. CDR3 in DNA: TGTGCCAGCAGCTTGGTTCGCGCGGGGTCAGATACGCAGTATTTT.

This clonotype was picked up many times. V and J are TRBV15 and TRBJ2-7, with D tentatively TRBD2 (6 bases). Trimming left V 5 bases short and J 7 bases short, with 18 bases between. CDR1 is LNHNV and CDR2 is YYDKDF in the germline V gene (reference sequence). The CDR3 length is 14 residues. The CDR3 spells CATSPSGGSGEQYF. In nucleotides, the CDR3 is TGTGCCACCAGCCCGTCCGGAGGGTCTGGAGAGCAGTACTTC.

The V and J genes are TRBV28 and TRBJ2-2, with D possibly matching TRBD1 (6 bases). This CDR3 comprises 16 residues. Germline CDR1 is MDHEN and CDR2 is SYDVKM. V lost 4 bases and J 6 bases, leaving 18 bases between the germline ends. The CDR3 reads CASSSHNRVSSGELFF. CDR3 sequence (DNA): TGTGCCAGCAGTTCCCACAACAGGGTTAGCTCCGGGGAGCTGTTTTTT.

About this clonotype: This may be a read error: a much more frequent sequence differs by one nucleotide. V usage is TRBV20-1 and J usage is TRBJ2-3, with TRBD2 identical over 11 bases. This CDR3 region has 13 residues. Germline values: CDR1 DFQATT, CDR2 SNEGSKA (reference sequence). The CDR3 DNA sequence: TGCAGTGCCGCACTAGCGGGAGCAGAAACGCAGTATTTT. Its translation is CSAALAGAETQYF.

The CDR3 region has the DNA TGTGCCAGCAGTTTTGACTCTAGCGGGGAAAGCACAGATACGCAGTATTTT. This translates into CASSFDSSGESTDTQYF. The rearrangement links TRBV2 to TRBJ2-3, with 9 bases fitting TRBD2. J was trimmed by 0 bases and V by 5 bases; bases with no gene match: 9. CDR3 length equals 17 residues. The germline V gene encodes CDR1 SNHLY and CDR2 FYNNEI.